This T cell receptor (beta chain) is drawn from a study of T cell responses to AZD1222 COVID-19 vaccine. TCRdb keeps only in-frame clones here, not all; method: immunoSEQ multiplex PCR. The repertoire holds about 110,000 clones, nearly 90% seen once, with under 2.5% in the top ten. As regards this clone: Its antigen is unidentified.

Overall study results and limits: In all cases, repertoires were sampled only after the peak T cell response. Of spike-specific TCRs, nearly half reportedly target regions left unmutated in variants.

Germline CDR1 reads MRHNA; CDR2 reads SNTAGT. J lost 2 bases, V lost 2 bases, and 3 bases had no gene match. The CDR3 loop spans 15 amino acids. V is TRBV6-4 and J is TRBJ2-7; TRBD2 matches at 10 bases. The clonotype was recovered from an adult who received the AZD1222 COVID-19 vaccine. The sample was peripheral blood, taken 28 days after the second AZD1222 dose. The CDR3 region has the DNA TGTGCCAGCAGTGACCGGACTAGCGGAACCTACGAGCAGTACTTC. The encoded protein is CASSDRTSGTYEQYF.